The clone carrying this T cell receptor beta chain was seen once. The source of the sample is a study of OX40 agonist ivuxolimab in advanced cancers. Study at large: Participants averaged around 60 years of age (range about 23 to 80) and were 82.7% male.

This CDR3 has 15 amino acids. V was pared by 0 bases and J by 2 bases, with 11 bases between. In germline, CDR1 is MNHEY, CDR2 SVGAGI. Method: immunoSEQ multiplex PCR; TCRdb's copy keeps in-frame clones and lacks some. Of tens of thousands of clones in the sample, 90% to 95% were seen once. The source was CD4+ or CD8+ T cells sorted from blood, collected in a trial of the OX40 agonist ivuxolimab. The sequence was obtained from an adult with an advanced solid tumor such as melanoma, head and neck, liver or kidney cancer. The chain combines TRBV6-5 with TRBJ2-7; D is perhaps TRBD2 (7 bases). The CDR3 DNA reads TGTGCCAGCAGTTACTCAGGCGGGGGCACCTACGAGCAGTACTTC. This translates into CASSYSGGGTYEQYF.